Detailed here is one T cell receptor beta chain. Its matching antigen is unknown. The record originates from a study of T-cell reconstitution after alpha-beta-depleted transplantation in children. Unique molecular identifiers were incorporated into the prepared TCRbeta library. TCRdb ran MiXCR on the PCR reads and lists one entry per CDR3 protein. This sample has 600,000 to 700,000 distinct CDR3 sequences; around 14% occur once, and the top ten carry 0.75% to 0.85%. Overall study results and limits: In patients about two months after transplant, alpha-beta T cells reportedly arose from several hundred expanded graft clones. The high TCRbeta diversity at day 60 in some patients came from surviving recipient T cells and thymic progenitors. At one year after transplant, newly produced T cells mostly accounted for T-cell counts and diversity.

Germline assignment: CDR1 DFQATT and CDR2 SNEGSKA (reference sequence). V was clipped by 3 bases and J by 1 base, with 9 bases between them. This CDR3 has 13 amino acids. The sample was PBMCs, taken before TCRalphabeta/CD19-depleted stem cell transplant. This clonotype was sampled from a girl aged 2-10 years with congenital amegakaryocytic thrombocytopenia, due to receive a stem cell transplant. J is TRBJ2-5 and V is TRBV20-1, with no clear D. The CDR3 DNA follows: TGCAGTGCTAGTGTGCGTCTCCAAGAGACCCAGTACTTC. Translated: CSASVRLQETQYF.